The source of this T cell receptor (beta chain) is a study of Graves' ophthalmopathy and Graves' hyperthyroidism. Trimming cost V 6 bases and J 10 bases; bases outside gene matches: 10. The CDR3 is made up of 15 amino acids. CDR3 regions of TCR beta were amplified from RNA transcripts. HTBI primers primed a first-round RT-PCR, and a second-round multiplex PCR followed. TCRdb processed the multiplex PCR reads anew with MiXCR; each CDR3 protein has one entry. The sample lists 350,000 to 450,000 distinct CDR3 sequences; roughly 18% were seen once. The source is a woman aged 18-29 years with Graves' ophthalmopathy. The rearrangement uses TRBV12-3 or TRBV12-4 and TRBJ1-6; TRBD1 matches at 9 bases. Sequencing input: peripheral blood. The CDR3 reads CASSTTGTGKSPLHF. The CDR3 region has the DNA TGTGCCAGCAGCACAACCGGGACAGGGAAATCACCCCTCCACTTT.